The present entry profiles one T cell receptor (beta chain) with its context. Its antigen is not known. This entry is derived from a study of cytotoxic CD8 clonotypes in ibrutinib-treated CLL. Study details: Partial responders about 25, complete 2; some 12 progressed and some 15 stayed in remission by median approximately 64 months.

J gave up 4 bases and V 4 bases, and 4 bases lay outside the gene matches. The CDR3 runs 13 residues. CDR1 and CDR2 from the germline V gene are SGHDN and FVKESK. Clones were read by immunoSEQ multiplex PCR, and TCRdb kept only the in-frame ones, dropping some. Of 130,000 or so clones in the sample, 70% to 85% were seen once. General observations from the study: Patients with sustained remission and those progressing were sampled at differing times. At progression, clonality fell back toward baseline after rising at ibrutinib response.

Sequenced here: PBMCs, sampled after 12 months of ibrutinib treatment. The chain joins TRBV14 to TRBJ2-7, with 7 bases identical to TRBD2. The receptor was derived from a human donor with chronic lymphocytic leukemia. CDR3 region: CASSPGLGYEQYF. CDR3 nucleotide sequence: TGTGCCAGCAGCCCTGGACTAGGGTACGAGCAGTACTTC.